Each of the 30 T cell receptor beta chains below was sequenced from the same sample in a study of T-cell reconstitution after alpha-beta-depleted transplantation in children. Unique molecular identifiers tagged the TCRbeta library. From the PCR reads, TCRdb called clonotypes with MiXCR, one entry per CDR3 protein. This table holds about 250,000 distinct CDR3 sequences, 20% to 30% found once. The source material was PBMCs, mostly from graft donor cells, sampled 360 days after TCRalphabeta/CD19-depleted stem cell transplant. These receptors all stem from a female patient aged 2-10 years who had a stem cell transplant for congenital amegakaryocytic thrombocytopenia, so the T cells may come from the graft donor.

This clonotype was found a few times. The J gene is TRBJ2-1, the V gene TRBV28, with unresolved D. The germline V gene encodes CDR1 MDHEN and CDR2 SYDVKM. The V gene lost 2 bases and the J gene lost 9 bases, with 8 bases spanning the gap. This CDR3 contains 12 residues. This CDR3 is CASSLMAGEQFF. In nucleotides, the CDR3 is TGTGCCAGCAGTTTAATGGCTGGTGAGCAGTTCTTC.

The sample holds one count of this clonotype. At one end, the junction sequence differs from germline, possibly due to a read error. This sequence joins TRBV6-1 and TRBJ1-2; no clear D gene. This CDR3 spans 13 amino acids. The germline V gene has CDR1 MNHNS and CDR2 SASEGT. DNA for the CDR3: TGTGCCAACAGTGAGGGTGGAACCTATGGCTACACCTTC. As protein: CANSEGGTYGYTF.

A few counts support this clonotype. V gene TRBV6-2 or TRBV6-3 combines with J gene TRBJ2-1; D not certain. The length of the CDR3 is 13 residues. Germline V gives CDR1 MNHEY, CDR2 SVGEGT. V was trimmed by 4 bases and J by 5 bases, leaving 9 bases between them. CDR3 amino acids: CASSFERDNEQFF. In nucleotides, the CDR3 is TGTGCCAGCAGTTTCGAACGGGACAATGAGCAGTTCTTC.

This clonotype was seen ten or more times. J is TRBJ2-1 and V is TRBV10-3; 10 nucleotides align to TRBD1. V was pared by 10 bases and J by 6 bases, with 6 bases of the junction left unmatched. The CDR3 has 13 amino acids. From germline, CDR1 is ENHRY and CDR2 SYGVKD. Written as DNA, the CDR3 is TGTGCCACCGGGACAGGGGAGCGCAATGAGCAGTTCTTC. Amino acid sequence: CATGTGERNEQFF.

The chain combines TRBV5-4 with TRBJ1-1; 7 bases agree with TRBD1. The V segment lost 1 base and the J segment 0 bases; nucleotides outside the gene matches: 0. CDR3 length equals 14 residues. Looked up from germline, CDR1 is SGHNT and CDR2 is YYREEE (reference sequence). CDR3 in amino acids: CASSLQGVNTEAFF. CDR3 nucleotides: TGTGCCAGCAGCTTGCAGGGGGTGAACACTGAAGCTTTCTTT.

The chain has TRBV5-1 and TRBJ2-3; 7 bases are shared with TRBD1. The V gene's germline CDR1 is SGHRS and CDR2 YFSETQ. The CDR3 runs 15 residues. After removal of 4 bases from V and 7 bases from J, the junction contained 12 bases not matched to a gene. This CDR3 is CASSPSTGVRNTQYF. The CDR3 nucleotides read TGCGCCAGCAGCCCGAGCACAGGGGTAAGGAATACGCAGTATTTT.

This clonotype came up a few times. This chain uses TRBV14 with TRBJ1-2; D is unclear. Between the trimmed V and J ends, which lost 2 bases and 6 bases, there was a span of 10 bases. The CDR3 loop spans 13 amino acids. Germline assignment: CDR1 SGHDN and CDR2 FVKESK. CDR3 nucleotide sequence: TGTGCCAGCAGCCAAAATCGGGTCCATGGCTACACCTTC. As protein: CASSQNRVHGYTF.

This clonotype was found a few times. V gene TRBV29-1 combines with J gene TRBJ1-4; possible D gene TRBD1, 6 bases. The germline V gene has CDR1 SQVTM and CDR2 ANQGSEA. There are 16 residues in the CDR3. V was trimmed by 6 bases and J by 0 bases, leaving 17 bases between them. Here the CDR3 reads CSVGGYRDSTNEKLFF. CDR3 nucleotides: TGCAGCGTCGGCGGATACAGGGACTCAACTAATGAAAAACTGTTTTTT.

Ten or more counts support this clonotype. V is TRBV12-3 or TRBV12-4 and J is TRBJ1-1; D gene ambiguous. Trimming shortened V by 3 bases and J by 0 bases, and 8 bases separated the two germline ends. This CDR3 region has 14 residues. The CDR3 is CASSFYRMNTEAFF. CDR3 sequence (DNA): TGTGCCAGCAGTTTTTACAGAATGAACACTGAAGCTTTCTTT.

This clonotype was found a few times. The chain is built from TRBV6-5 and TRBJ2-1, with D possibly being TRBD1 or TRBD2 (5 bases each). The CDR3 extends over 15 amino acids. V lost 1 base to trimming and J lost 7 bases, with 14 bases between them. In germline, CDR1 is MNHEY, CDR2 SVGAGI. The DNA of the CDR3 is TGTGCCAGCAGTTACTGGGACCTTAAGAAGAATGAGCAGTTCTTC. Its translation is CASSYWDLKKNEQFF.

The genes are TRBV4-2 and TRBJ2-7, with a weak D call TRBD2 (5 bases). Per the germline V gene, CDR1 is LGHNA and CDR2 is YNFKEQ. The CDR3 has 15 amino acids. With 0 bases removed from V and 2 bases from J, the gap between germline ends came to 11 bases. The CDR3 DNA sequence: TGTGCCAGCAGCCAAGAAGCGGCTAACACCTACGAGCAGTACTTC. This translates into CASSQEAANTYEQYF.

The CDR3 region is CASRPSRRVETQYF. CDR3 nucleotide sequence: TGTGCCAGCAGGCCGAGCAGGAGGGTCGAGACCCAGTACTTC. The rearrangement joins TRBV6-1 to TRBJ2-5, with D possibly being TRBD2 (6 bases). In germline, CDR1 is MNHNS, CDR2 SASEGT. V lost 6 bases and J lost 5, with 16 bases in between. This CDR3 is built from 14 residues.

This clonotype was found many times. This chain connects TRBV4-2 to TRBJ2-5; perhaps TRBD1 as D (6 bases). The V end lost 4 bases, the J end lost 2 bases, and 11 bases lay between the germline ends. The V gene's germline CDR1 is LGHNA and CDR2 YNFKEQ. The CDR3 spans 14 residues. The CDR3 DNA reads as TGTGCCAGCAGCCCACAGGGCCTTCAAGAGACCCAGTACTTC. Translated, it gives CASSPQGLQETQYF.

This chain uses TRBV5-1 with TRBJ2-1; 8 positions match TRBD2. Germline V gene lookup returns CDR1 SGHRS and CDR2 YFSETQ. This CDR3 contains 17 residues. The trim removed 0 bases at V and 2 bases at J, leaving 7 bases unmatched. The CDR3 here is CASSLEPTGLAYNEQFF. Here the CDR3 DNA reads TGCGCCAGCAGCTTGGAGCCTACGGGACTAGCCTACAATGAGCAGTTCTTC.

Here the CDR3 DNA reads TGCGCCAGCAGCGACGGGACAGGGGGCTACAATGAGCAGTTCTTC. Its protein product is CASSDGTGGYNEQFF. The chain combines TRBV5-1 with TRBJ2-1; 11 nucleotides agree with TRBD1. V gave up 4 bases and J gave up 3 bases; unmatched junction bases: 3. CDR3 length equals 15 residues. Germline values: CDR1 SGHRS, CDR2 YFSETQ.

The chain links TRBV3-1 to TRBJ1-1; TRBD1 matches 7 bases. Germline CDR1 and CDR2: LGHDT and YNNKEL (reference sequence). This CDR3 is built from 14 residues. The trim removed 1 base at V and 1 base at J, leaving 0 bases unmatched. The chain's CDR3 is CASSQGTGNTEAFF. CDR3 bases: TGTGCCAGCAGCCAAGGGACAGGGAACACTGAAGCTTTCTTT.

The V and J genes are TRBV15 and TRBJ1-3; D remains ambiguous. The CDR3 covers 16 residues. The V end lost 0 bases, the J end lost 0 bases, and 9 bases lay between the germline ends. From germline, CDR1 is LNHNV and CDR2 YYDKDF (reference sequence). CDR3 protein: CATSREVKYSGNTIYF. DNA of the CDR3: TGTGCCACCAGCAGAGAGGTGAAATACTCTGGAAACACCATATATTTT.

As for this clonotype: Its ends do not fully match the called genes, so a read error is possible. This rearrangement joins TRBV12-3 or TRBV12-4 to TRBJ2-5; 11 nucleotides align to TRBD2. The CDR3 loop spans 18 amino acids. The CDR3 coding sequence is TGTACCAGCAGTCTGGGGACTAGCGGTAGACAAGTAAAAGAGACCCAGTACTTC. Its protein product is CTSSLGTSGRQVKETQYF.

This clonotype was detected a few times. The rearrangement links TRBV20-1 to TRBJ2-7; D is uncertain. V was shortened by 4 bases and J by 0 bases, with 13 bases between the two germline ends. Per germline, CDR1 DFQATT and CDR2 SNEGSKA (reference sequence). The CDR3 runs 14 residues. The CDR3 sequence is CSAMVTSSSYEQYF. The DNA of the CDR3 is TGCAGTGCTATGGTGACTTCAAGCTCCTACGAGCAGTACTTC.

The V call is TRBV27, the J call TRBJ2-1, with 9 nucleotides matching TRBD1. V dropped 4 bases and J dropped 6; count of bases not matched to a gene: 7. The CDR3 loop spans 15 amino acids. CDR1 is MNHEY, CDR2 SMNVEV, per germline (reference sequence). This CDR3 is CASSSQGAMANEQFF. For the CDR3, the DNA is TGTGCCAGCAGTTCACAGGGGGCGATGGCCAATGAGCAGTTCTTC.

This clonotype appeared a few times. This CDR3 is missing its conserved last phenylalanine or tryptophan, likely due to a read error. No DNA is shown, since the ends of the CDR3 on it are uncertain; the CDR3 is the one TCRdb lists. The chain uses TRBV7-9 and TRBJ2-1; no DNA check was done on the table's D call, TRBD2. CDR1 and CDR2 from the germline V gene are SEHNR and FQNEAQ (reference sequence). With termini counted, the CDR3 has 13 amino acids. Here the CDR3 reads CASSLSTGTVSLR.

The rearrangement uses TRBV6-2 or TRBV6-3 and TRBJ2-7; no reliable D call. V was shortened by 4 bases and J by 2 bases, with 12 bases between the two germline ends. Germline assignment: CDR1 MNHEY and CDR2 SVGEGT. The CDR3 totals 14 residues. The CDR3 spells CASSSLENAYEQYF. As DNA, the CDR3 is TGTGCCAGCAGTTCGTTAGAGAATGCCTACGAGCAGTACTTC.

The rearrangement links TRBV12-3 or TRBV12-4 to TRBJ1-3; D gene uncertain. This CDR3 contains 14 residues. V dropped 3 bases and J dropped 4 bases, with 10 bases sitting between them. The CDR3 region has the DNA TGTGCCAGCAGTTTCGGGGTATTCGGAAACACCATATATTTT. As protein: CASSFGVFGNTIYF.

This chain connects TRBV24-1 to TRBJ1-3; TRBD1 is a possible D gene (5 bases). Trimming removed 0 bases from V and 13 bases from J, with 12 bases in between. In germline, CDR1 is KGHDR, CDR2 SFDVKD. CDR3 length: 13 residues. This chain's CDR3 is CATSDLQGTRIYF. CDR3 DNA sequence: TGTGCCACCAGTGATTTGCAGGGCACGAGGATATATTTT.

The CDR3 DNA follows: TGTGCCAGCAGCCCTGGACTAGCGGAAGATACGCAGTATTTT. Protein: CASSPGLAEDTQYF. The J gene is TRBJ2-3, the V gene TRBV7-3; TRBD2 aligns across 10 bases. The V and J ends lost 5 bases and 5 bases, in that order; junction bases with no gene match: 4. There are 14 residues in the CDR3. Germline loops: CDR1 SGHTA, CDR2 FQGTGA.

The table lists this clonotype with a few counts. The chain couples TRBV20-1 to TRBJ2-7; tentatively, D is TRBD1 (7 bases). The CDR3 is 14 amino acids. Germline CDR1 reads DFQATT; CDR2 reads SNEGSKA (reference sequence). V was shortened by 3 bases and J by 4 bases, with 16 bases between the two germline ends. CDR3 nucleotide sequence: TGCAGTGCTAGGCGGCGGGACAGTATTTACGAGCAGTACTTC. This codes for CSARRRDSIYEQYF.

This clonotype was observed a handful of times. The rearrangement links TRBV12-3 or TRBV12-4 to TRBJ2-2; D unclear. The CDR3 consists of 13 residues. Trimming left V 7 bases short and J 0 bases short, with 6 bases between. CDR3 nucleotide sequence: TGTGCCAGCAACGCGGCGAACACCGGGGAGCTGTTTTTT. As protein: CASNAANTGELFF.

This chain uses TRBV24-1 with TRBJ2-3; 15 bases map to TRBD2. The CDR3 has 17 residues. The germline V gene encodes CDR1 KGHDR and CDR2 SFDVKD. V lost 11 bases and J lost 2; bases outside the gene matches: 10. CDR3 amino acids: CAISGLAGGPPTDTQYF. The CDR3 DNA follows: TGTGCCATTTCGGGACTAGCGGGAGGTCCCCCCACAGATACGCAGTATTTT.

This chain connects TRBV29-1 to TRBJ2-1; the D gene could be TRBD1 or TRBD2 (5 bases each). CDR1 is SQVTM and CDR2 is ANQGSEA in the germline V gene. Trimming shortened V by 7 bases and J by 7 bases, and 17 bases separated the two germline ends. The length of the CDR3 is 13 residues. CDR3 coding DNA: TGCAGCGCAAGGGGCGGGCCCTCAAATGAGCAGTTCTTC. Its translation: CSARGGPSNEQFF.

This sequence joins TRBV2 and TRBJ2-7; no reliable D call. The germline V and J ends were trimmed by 5 bases and 0 bases, with 14 bases remaining between them. CDR1 and CDR2 (germline): SNHLY, FYNNEI. There are 15 residues in the CDR3. This CDR3 reads CASSQTLQSSYEQYF. The CDR3 DNA reads as TGTGCCAGCAGTCAAACCTTACAGAGCTCCTACGAGCAGTACTTC.